This is a list of T cell receptor beta chains from one sample in a study of shared clonotypes between healthy human individuals. The assay was immunoSEQ multiplex PCR, and TCRdb's table has in-frame clones only and misses some. In the table there are 2 million to 2.5 million clones, roughly 96% of which are singletons. The sequencing input was naive CD4+ T cells sorted from blood. These receptors all stem from a young man in good health. The CDR3 runs from the conserved cysteine through the conserved F or W. Each record gives: D gene, J gene, clone size, V gene, CDR3 protein, CDR3 DNA. D genes are given only for firm matches. Not all rows give a size; the values are once, few, many and, for expanded clones, a class.

d_call: .; j_call: TRBJ2-6; clone_size: .; v_call: TRBV7-7; cdr3_aa: CASSVGGPGANVLTF; cdr3_nt: TGTGCTAGCAGCGTCGGGGGTCCTGGGGCCAACGTCCTGACTTTC
d_call: .; j_call: TRBJ1-3; clone_size: .; v_call: TRBV7-8; cdr3_aa: CASSSQGIGNTIYF; cdr3_nt: TGTGCCAGCAGCTCCCAGGGTATTGGAAACACCATATATTTT
d_call: .; j_call: TRBJ2-5; clone_size: .; v_call: TRBV7-2; cdr3_aa: CASSFAPPQETQYF; cdr3_nt: TGTGCCAGCAGCTTCGCGCCCCCCCAAGAGACCCAGTACTTC
d_call: .; j_call: TRBJ1-1; clone_size: .; v_call: TRBV5-4; cdr3_aa: CASSLVGDTEAFF; cdr3_nt: TGTGCCAGCAGCTTGGTGGGGGACACTGAAGCTTTCTTT
d_call: .; j_call: TRBJ1-1; clone_size: .; v_call: TRBV11-2; cdr3_aa: CASSLDMRTEAFF; cdr3_nt: TGTGCCAGCAGCTTAGATATGAGGACTGAAGCTTTCTTT
d_call: .; j_call: TRBJ1-1; clone_size: .; v_call: TRBV2; cdr3_aa: CASRSRKGTEAFF; cdr3_nt: TGTGCCAGCAGGTCTCGTAAGGGAACTGAAGCTTTCTTT
d_call: .; j_call: TRBJ1-4; clone_size: .; v_call: TRBV10-3; cdr3_aa: CAISESRLSNEKLFF; cdr3_nt: TGTGCCATCAGTGAGTCGAGGTTATCTAATGAAAAACTGTTTTTT
d_call: .; j_call: TRBJ1-5; clone_size: .; v_call: TRBV7-3; cdr3_aa: CASSSDRAIYQPQHF; cdr3_nt: TGTGCCAGCAGCTCTGATCGGGCGATTTATCAGCCCCAGCATTTT
d_call: TRBD1; j_call: TRBJ2-7; clone_size: once; v_call: TRBV10-1; cdr3_aa: CASSPNPRRGGASEQYF; cdr3_nt: TGCGCCAGCAGTCCCAATCCGAGGAGAGGGGGCGCTTCCGAGCAGTACTTC
d_call: .; j_call: TRBJ2-7; clone_size: .; v_call: TRBV5-1; cdr3_aa: CASSLLINPGTPSYEQYF; cdr3_nt: TGCGCCAGCAGCTTGTTGATAAATCCGGGGACACCCTCCTACGAGCAGTACTTC
d_call: TRBD2; j_call: TRBJ2-5; clone_size: .; v_call: TRBV6-6; cdr3_aa: CASSYGTSFQTQYF; cdr3_nt: TGTGCCAGCAGTTACGGGACTAGCTTTCAGACCCAGTACTTC
d_call: .; j_call: TRBJ2-1; clone_size: .; v_call: TRBV4-1; cdr3_aa: CASSRGVWSEQFF; cdr3_nt: TGCGCCAGCAGCCGAGGGGTGTGGAGTGAGCAGTTCTTC
d_call: .; j_call: TRBJ2-5; clone_size: .; v_call: TRBV27; cdr3_aa: CASSSETQYF; cdr3_nt: TGTGCCAGCAGTTCGGAGACCCAGTACTTC
d_call: .; j_call: TRBJ2-3; clone_size: once; v_call: TRBV11-3; cdr3_aa: CASSLEGAGTDTQYF; cdr3_nt: TGTGCCAGCAGCTTAGAGGGAGCGGGCACAGATACGCAGTATTTT
d_call: .; j_call: TRBJ2-4; clone_size: .; v_call: TRBV4-1; cdr3_aa: CASSQGELVGGRDIQYF; cdr3_nt: TGCGCCAGCAGCCAAGGGGAACTAGTGGGGGGCAGGGACATTCAGTACTTC
d_call: .; j_call: TRBJ2-1; clone_size: .; v_call: TRBV11-2; cdr3_aa: CASSLGGPYNEQFF; cdr3_nt: TGTGCCAGCAGCTTAGGGGGACCTTACAATGAGCAGTTCTTC
d_call: TRBD1; j_call: TRBJ2-7; clone_size: .; v_call: TRBV7-2; cdr3_aa: CASTGGSYEQYF; cdr3_nt: TGTGCCAGCACAGGGGGTTCATACGAGCAGTACTTC
d_call: .; j_call: TRBJ2-7; clone_size: .; v_call: TRBV21-1; cdr3_aa: CASSPLGGDIYEQYF; cdr3_nt: TGTGCCAGCAGCCCCCTGGGGGGAGACATCTACGAGCAGTACTTC
d_call: TRBD2; j_call: TRBJ2-1; clone_size: .; v_call: TRBV10-3; cdr3_aa: CAISQGGLASPEQFF; cdr3_nt: TGTGCCATCAGTCAGGGGGGACTAGCCTCCCCCGAGCAGTTCTTC
d_call: .; j_call: TRBJ1-2; clone_size: few; v_call: TRBV18; cdr3_aa: CASSPPGYGYTF; cdr3_nt: TGTGCCAGCTCACCACCGGGCTATGGCTACACCTTC
d_call: .; j_call: TRBJ2-1; clone_size: .; v_call: TRBV30; cdr3_aa: CAWTGSSYNEQFF; cdr3_nt: TGTGCCTGGACCGGGTCCTCCTACAATGAGCAGTTCTTC
d_call: .; j_call: TRBJ2-7; clone_size: .; v_call: TRBV6-1; cdr3_aa: CASSEFGGGSYEQYF; cdr3_nt: TGTGCCAGCAGTGAATTTGGGGGAGGCTCCTACGAGCAGTACTTC
d_call: .; j_call: TRBJ1-4; clone_size: once; v_call: TRBV7-9; cdr3_aa: CASSSGLSGGNNEKLFF; cdr3_nt: TGTGCCAGCAGCTCCGGCTTAAGTGGGGGCAACAATGAAAAACTGTTTTTT
d_call: .; j_call: TRBJ1-2; clone_size: .; v_call: TRBV30; cdr3_aa: CAWSVTVYGYTF; cdr3_nt: TGTGCCTGGAGTGTAACTGTCTATGGCTACACCTTC
d_call: TRBD1; j_call: TRBJ2-7; clone_size: .; v_call: TRBV18; cdr3_aa: CASSPGQGRNEQYF; cdr3_nt: TGTGCCAGCTCACCGGGACAGGGGAGGAACGAGCAGTACTTC
d_call: .; j_call: TRBJ1-6; clone_size: .; v_call: TRBV7-6; cdr3_aa: CASSFQQQSSYNSPLHF; cdr3_nt: TGTGCCAGCAGCTTCCAACAGCAAAGCTCCTATAATTCACCCCTCCACTTT
d_call: .; j_call: TRBJ1-2; clone_size: .; v_call: TRBV6-5; cdr3_aa: CASSRGRVRGYTF; cdr3_nt: TGTGCCAGCAGTCGTGGCAGGGTGCGGGGCTACACCTTC
d_call: .; j_call: TRBJ2-5; clone_size: .; v_call: TRBV6-6; cdr3_aa: CASSLRSIDLKTQYF; cdr3_nt: TGTGCCAGCAGTTTACGCTCAATCGACCTGAAGACCCAGTACTTC
d_call: TRBD2; j_call: TRBJ2-5; clone_size: .; v_call: TRBV30; cdr3_aa: CAWSASGWYQETQYF; cdr3_nt: TGTGCCTGGAGTGCTAGCGGGTGGTACCAAGAGACCCAGTACTTC
d_call: .; j_call: TRBJ1-1; clone_size: .; v_call: TRBV29-1; cdr3_aa: CSVEGVFLGGTEAFF; cdr3_nt: TGCAGCGTTGAGGGTGTATTTTTAGGGGGCACTGAAGCTTTCTTT
d_call: .; j_call: TRBJ2-1; clone_size: once; v_call: TRBV20-1; cdr3_aa: CSGRNNEQFF; cdr3_nt: TGCAGCGGACGCAACAATGAGCAGTTCTTC
d_call: .; j_call: TRBJ2-1; clone_size: .; v_call: TRBV7-2; cdr3_aa: CASGSAGLGHNEQFF; cdr3_nt: TGTGCCAGCGGTTCCGCGGGACTGGGCCACAATGAGCAGTTCTTC
d_call: .; j_call: TRBJ2-7; clone_size: .; v_call: TRBV6-5; cdr3_aa: CASSRPSDSYEQYF; cdr3_nt: TGTGCCAGCAGCCGTCCTTCGGACAGCTACGAGCAGTACTTC
d_call: .; j_call: TRBJ1-4; clone_size: .; v_call: TRBV6-1; cdr3_aa: CASSRQVGTNEKLFF; cdr3_nt: TGTGCCAGCAGTAGACAGGTGGGGACTAATGAAAAACTGTTTTTT
d_call: .; j_call: TRBJ2-7; clone_size: .; v_call: TRBV30; cdr3_aa: CAWSVLRSSYEQYF; cdr3_nt: TGTGCCTGGAGTGTTCTGCGGAGCTCCTACGAGCAGTACTTC
d_call: TRBD1; j_call: TRBJ1-2; clone_size: .; v_call: TRBV6-5; cdr3_aa: CASSSGQGKYGYTF; cdr3_nt: TGTGCCAGCAGTTCGGGACAGGGGAAATATGGCTACACCTTC
d_call: TRBD1; j_call: TRBJ2-2; clone_size: .; v_call: TRBV5-6; cdr3_aa: CASSQGTGRPTGELFF; cdr3_nt: TGTGCCAGCAGCCAAGGGACAGGGAGACCTACCGGGGAGCTGTTTTTT
d_call: .; j_call: TRBJ2-7; clone_size: few; v_call: TRBV29-1; cdr3_aa: CSVTRGAYEQYF; cdr3_nt: TGCAGCGTTACTCGGGGAGCCTACGAGCAGTACTTC
d_call: .; j_call: TRBJ2-1; clone_size: once; v_call: TRBV18; cdr3_aa: CASSPRYSLIDTYNEQFF; cdr3_nt: TGTGCCAGCTCACCCAGGTACTCCCTCATCGACACCTACAATGAGCAGTTCTTC
d_call: TRBD2; j_call: TRBJ2-5; clone_size: once; v_call: TRBV6-6; cdr3_aa: CASSYPTGLAQETQYF; cdr3_nt: TGTGCCAGCAGTTACCCGACCGGACTAGCTCAAGAGACCCAGTACTTC
d_call: TRBD1; j_call: TRBJ1-6; clone_size: .; v_call: TRBV6-1; cdr3_aa: CASSDGTGVNSPLHF; cdr3_nt: TGTGCCAGCAGTGATGGGACAGGGGTAAATTCACCCCTCCACTTT
d_call: .; j_call: TRBJ2-7; clone_size: .; v_call: TRBV30; cdr3_aa: CAWSGGYEQYF; cdr3_nt: TGTGCCTGGAGTGGCGGGTACGAGCAGTACTTC
d_call: .; j_call: TRBJ2-7; clone_size: .; v_call: TRBV19; cdr3_aa: CASSPGGNSYEQYF; cdr3_nt: TGTGCCAGTAGTCCCGGTGGGAACTCCTACGAGCAGTACTTC
d_call: TRBD1; j_call: TRBJ1-2; clone_size: .; v_call: TRBV7-9; cdr3_aa: CASSLDKGGDYGYTF; cdr3_nt: TGTGCCAGCAGCTTAGATAAAGGGGGCGACTATGGCTACACCTTC
d_call: TRBD2; j_call: TRBJ2-5; clone_size: .; v_call: TRBV5-1; cdr3_aa: CASSTGTSGGSETQYF; cdr3_nt: TGCGCCAGCAGCACAGGGACTAGCGGGGGGAGCGAGACCCAGTACTTC
d_call: .; j_call: TRBJ2-7; clone_size: .; v_call: TRBV5-4; cdr3_aa: CASSQKPAGTAYYEQYF; cdr3_nt: TGTGCCAGCAGCCAAAAGCCAGCCGGGACCGCGTACTACGAGCAGTACTTC
d_call: .; j_call: TRBJ1-3; clone_size: .; v_call: TRBV5-1; cdr3_aa: CASSTSDSSGNTIYF; cdr3_nt: TGCGCCAGCAGCACCTCGGACAGCTCTGGAAACACCATATATTTT
d_call: TRBD2; j_call: TRBJ2-3; clone_size: .; v_call: TRBV7-9; cdr3_aa: CASSHPGTTTSTDTQYF; cdr3_nt: TGTGCCAGCAGCCACCCCGGGACTACCACTAGCACAGATACGCAGTATTTT